This is a list of T cell receptor beta chains from one sample in a study of cytomegalovirus exposure and HLA in healthy donors. This table comes from immunoSEQ multiplex PCR, and its TCRdb copy is limited to in-frame clones, with some not included. Among about 100,000 clones, around 74% were seen once, and the ten largest hold 13% to 15%. The sequenced sample was PBMCs. These receptors came from a male donor in good health and CMV-seropositive. Both conserved end residues are part of each CDR3. A D gene is named only where the DNA matches it firmly. The size entry is marked missing in some rows and otherwise reads once, few, many or a size class.

cdr3_length,d_call,v_call,j_call,clone_size,cdr3_aa,cdr3_nt
13,TRBD2,TRBV19,TRBJ2-1,few,CAISRGGRNEQFF,TGTGCCATAAGCCGGGGGGGCCGGAATGAGCAGTTCTTC
12,.,TRBV27,TRBJ2-1,.,CATQTGGEEQFF,TGTGCCACCCAGACTGGGGGCGAAGAGCAGTTCTTC
15,.,TRBV6-5,TRBJ1-6,.,CASSYSFRNNSPLHF,TGTGCCAGCAGTTACTCTTTCAGAAATAATTCACCCCTCCACTTT
15,TRBD1,TRBV9,TRBJ1-1,.,CASSALQGARTEAFF,TGTGCCAGCAGCGCCTTACAGGGGGCGCGTACTGAAGCTTTCTTT
14,TRBD2,TRBV28,TRBJ2-7,.,CASSLLAGGYEQYF,TGTGCCAGCAGCCTTCTAGCGGGGGGGTACGAGCAGTACTTC
15,.,TRBV30,TRBJ1-6,.,CAWMKRSSYNSPLHF,TGTGCCTGGATGAAGCGGAGCTCCTATAATTCACCCCTCCACTTT
18,TRBD2,TRBV13,TRBJ2-7,.,CASSSTPLAGGRVYEQYF,TGTGCCAGCAGCTCCACCCCCTTAGCGGGGGGGCGGGTCTACGAGCAGTACTTC
14,TRBD1,TRBV7-2,TRBJ2-7,.,CASSSGRGSYEQYF,TGTGCCAGCAGCTCGGGCAGGGGGTCCTACGAGCAGTACTTC
14,TRBD1,TRBV19,TRBJ1-1,.,CASSARDRGSEAFF,TGTGCCAGTAGTGCACGGGACAGGGGGTCCGAAGCTTTCTTT
14,.,TRBV7-2,TRBJ1-1,.,CASSLAGVNTEAFF,TGTGCCAGCAGCCTAGCAGGGGTGAACACTGAAGCTTTCTTT
15,TRBD1,TRBV4-3,TRBJ2-1,.,CASSQAGGGYNEQFF,TGCGCCAGCAGCCAAGCAGGGGGCGGCTACAATGAGCAGTTCTTC
15,TRBD2,TRBV2,TRBJ2-3,.,CASSEERGNTDTQYF,TGTGCCAGCAGTGAAGAGCGGGGGAACACAGATACGCAGTATTTT
15,TRBD2,TRBV10-1,TRBJ2-1,.,CASSPLAGPGNEQFF,TGCGCCAGCAGTCCGTTAGCGGGGCCGGGTAATGAGCAGTTCTTC
19,TRBD1,TRBV4-3,TRBJ2-7,.,CASSQAVGTGDRFGYEQYF,TGCGCCAGCAGCCAAGCAGTCGGGACAGGGGACCGGTTTGGGTACGAGCAGTACTTC
14,TRBD1,TRBV29-1,TRBJ2-7,.,CSVGGRQGVYEQYF,TGCAGCGTTGGGGGGAGACAGGGCGTCTACGAGCAGTACTTC
14,.,TRBV5-1,TRBJ2-1,.,CASSLPPVYNEQFF,TGCGCCAGCAGCTTGCCCCCAGTCTACAATGAGCAGTTCTTC
11,.,TRBV6-6,TRBJ2-3,once,CATSSRPTQYF,TGTGCCACAAGTTCGAGGCCTACGCAGTATTTT
12,.,TRBV7-6,TRBJ2-7,.,CASSPGSYEQYF,TGTGCCAGCAGCCCAGGATCCTACGAGCAGTACTTC
14,.,TRBV6-6,TRBJ1-1,.,CASSYRQEETEAFF,TGTGCCAGCAGTTACCGGCAGGAGGAGACTGAAGCTTTCTTT
15,TRBD2,TRBV30,TRBJ2-3,.,CAWSVSAGGTDTQYF,TGTGCCTGGAGTGTGTCAGCGGGGGGGACAGATACGCAGTATTTT
16,.,TRBV23-1,TRBJ1-6,.,CASSLAKGVGNSPLHF,TGCGCCAGCAGCCTCGCAAAGGGGGTAGGGAATTCACCCCTCCACTTT
13,.,TRBV12-5,TRBJ2-5,.,CASGLQGGETQYF,TGTGCTAGTGGTTTGCAGGGGGGAGAGACCCAGTACTTC
14,TRBD1,TRBV10-3,TRBJ2-1,.,CAIRRTGADNEQFF,TGTGCCATCAGAAGGACAGGGGCAGACAATGAGCAGTTCTTC
14,TRBD1,TRBV30,TRBJ1-5,.,CAWRGQGWNQPQHF,TGTGCCTGGAGGGGACAGGGTTGGAATCAGCCCCAGCATTTT
15,TRBD1,TRBV5-4,TRBJ1-6,.,CASRKEGQSNSPLHF,TGTGCCAGCCGAAAAGAGGGACAGAGTAATTCACCCCTCCACTTT
17,TRBD1,TRBV11-3,TRBJ1-6,.,CASSFNSYRGLGSPLHF,TGTGCCAGCAGCTTTAACTCCTACAGGGGGTTAGGCTCACCCCTCCACTTT
14,TRBD1,TRBV7-9,TRBJ1-4,.,CASSLGQRNEKLFF,TGTGCCAGCAGCTTGGGACAGCGAAATGAAAAACTGTTTTTT
15,TRBD2,TRBV18,TRBJ2-7,few,CASSPGLAGGYEQYF,TGTGCCAGCTCCCCGGGACTAGCGGGGGGGTACGAGCAGTACTTC
14,TRBD1,TRBV10-3,TRBJ1-6,.,CATRQGQGGSPLHF,TGTGCCACCAGGCAAGGACAGGGTGGATCACCCCTCCACTTT
16,.,TRBV19,TRBJ2-7,.,CASSITSNSPPYEQYF,TGTGCCAGTAGTATAACATCCAATTCCCCACCCTACGAGCAGTACTTC
13,TRBD1,TRBV5-4,TRBJ2-1,.,CASSLVMTGMKFF,TGTGCCAGCAGCTTGGTAATGACAGGGATGAAGTTCTTC
16,TRBD1,TRBV10-3,TRBJ2-7,.,CAISRGAGTGNVEQYF,TGTGCCATCAGTCGGGGAGCCGGGACAGGGAATGTCGAGCAGTACTTC
15,TRBD2,TRBV4-3,TRBJ2-7,.,CASSQERGVNYEQYF,TGCGCCAGCAGCCAGGAGCGGGGGGTAAACTACGAGCAGTACTTC
15,.,TRBV6-6,TRBJ1-4,.,CASSYSAPTNEKLFF,TGTGCCAGCAGTTACTCGGCCCCAACTAATGAAAAACTGTTTTTT
13,.,TRBV7-2,TRBJ2-5,.,CASSLGLQETQYF,TGTGCCAGCAGCCTCGGGTTACAAGAGACCCAGTACTTC
14,.,TRBV28,TRBJ2-2,few,CATYSRKRTGELFF,TGTGCCACCTACAGCCGAAAAAGAACCGGGGAGCTGTTTTTT
16,.,TRBV30,TRBJ1-2,.,CAFPEGPHRDNYGYTF,TGTGCCTTCCCGGAGGGTCCGCATCGGGACAACTATGGCTACACCTTC
17,TRBD2,TRBV7-2,TRBJ2-2,.,CASSSASGGLNTGELFF,TGTGCCAGCAGCTCAGCTAGCGGGGGACTTAACACCGGGGAGCTGTTTTTT
14,TRBD1,TRBV5-1,TRBJ1-1,once,CASEEGAAGTEAFF,TGCGCCAGCGAAGAGGGGGCGGCGGGCACTGAAGCTTTCTTT
12,.,TRBV25-1,TRBJ1-1,.,CASSRGNTEAFF,TGTGCCAGCAGTCGGGGGAACACTGAAGCTTTCTTT
14,.,TRBV19,TRBJ2-1,.,CASATTTGSNEQFF,TGTGCCAGTGCTACCACCACAGGGAGCAATGAGCAGTTCTTC
14,.,TRBV7-9,TRBJ1-2,.,CASSLDRVGYGYTF,TGTGCCAGCAGCTTAGACAGGGTCGGCTATGGCTACACCTTC
14,.,TRBV28,TRBJ1-4,.,CASSSQPTNEKLFF,TGTGCCAGCAGTTCACAGCCAACTAATGAAAAACTGTTTTTT
14,.,TRBV2,TRBJ2-2,.,CASGGTVLAGELFF,TGTGCCAGCGGAGGGACAGTCTTGGCCGGGGAGCTGTTTTTT